This T cell receptor (beta chain) derives from a study of T-cell memory formation after mild COVID-19. Study-level findings and limits: Cross-reactive memory appears to have joined, as suggested by some responding clones showing up in pre-infection memory. CD4+ contracting clones were found mainly in CM and EM, and CD8+ ones in EMRA.

This clonotype was counted between two and nine times. Its antigen is not known. Germline lookup yields CDR1 DFQATT and CDR2 SNEGSKA (reference sequence). V dropped 6 bases and J dropped 4 bases, with 26 bases sitting between them. This CDR3 comprises 17 residues. TCRdb used MiXCR to reprocess the 5' RACE reads, holding one entry per CDR3 protein. Here the sample spans about 390,000 distinct CDR3 sequences, around 20% being singletons. The chain employs TRBV20-1 and TRBJ2-3, with TRBD2 as a possible D gene (6 bases). This receptor was identified in an adult woman who had mild COVID-19 (a few samples of this study predate the infection). Cell type and time point are not known. The sample consisted of PBMCs or a T cell subset sorted from them (not recorded which). CDR3 DNA: TGCAGTGCCCGGAAAACTCAGGACTATCAGCTTGCAGATACGCAGTATTTT. It yields the protein CSARKTQDYQLADTQYF.